The 17 T cell receptor beta chains in this list originate from one sample, sequenced in a study of T-cell reconstitution after alpha-beta-depleted transplantation in children. The library targeted TCRbeta and was prepared with unique molecular identifiers. Via MiXCR, TCRdb re-called the PCR reads, giving one row per CDR3 protein. The sample lists roughly 300,000 distinct CDR3 sequences, around a tenth occurring once. The material sequenced was peripheral blood, taken 180 days after TCRalphabeta/CD19-depleted stem cell transplant. The receptors derive from a male patient between 2 and 15 years old who had a stem cell transplant for chronic granulomatous disease, so the T cells may come from the graft donor.

A word on this clonotype: With a much larger clone just one base away, this may be a read error. V gene TRBV6-1 combines with J gene TRBJ2-1, with unresolved D. CDR3 length equals 15 residues. The germline gives CDR1 MNHNS, CDR2 SASEGT. V dropped 6 bases and J dropped 1 base, with 13 bases sitting between them. The chain's CDR3 is CASSLTTVSYNEQFF. DNA for the CDR3: TGTGCCAGCAGCCTAACGACTGTATCCTACAATGAGCAGTTCTTC.

This clonotype was recorded many times. The chain recombines TRBV18 with TRBJ2-3; D could derive from TRBD1 or TRBD2 (6 bases each). V lost 2 bases, J lost 2 bases, and 14 bases lay in between. Germline V gives CDR1 KGHSH, CDR2 LQKENI. CDR3 size: 16 residues. CDR3 nucleotides: TGTGCCAGCTCACCAAGGGGGGCAGTCTACACAGATACGCAGTATTTT. It yields the protein CASSPRGAVYTDTQYF.

This clonotype was seen repeatedly, ten times or more. The V and J genes are TRBV3-1 and TRBJ2-6, with D maybe TRBD1 (5 bases). Germline assignment: CDR1 LGHDT and CDR2 YNNKEL (reference sequence). This CDR3 spans 15 amino acids. Trimming cost V 4 bases and J 3 bases, with 10 bases left between them. The CDR3 reads CASSRTHSGANVLTF. The CDR3 coding sequence is TGTGCCAGCAGCCGGACACACAGTGGGGCCAACGTCCTGACTTTC.

This clonotype was found many times. The chain has TRBV7-2 and TRBJ2-3, with 11 positions matching TRBD2. The germline CDR1 and CDR2 sequences are SGHTA and FQGNSA. This CDR3 spans 15 amino acids. V was clipped by 1 base and J by 5 bases; unmatched bases: 2. This CDR3 reads CASSLVTSGGDTQYF. CDR3 in DNA: TGTGCCAGCAGCTTAGTTACTAGCGGGGGAGATACGCAGTATTTT.

This clonotype was seen ten or more times. The gene calls are TRBV28 and TRBJ2-7; possible D gene TRBD1, 6 bases. The germline gives CDR1 MDHEN, CDR2 SYDVKM. Between the trimmed V and J ends, which lost 8 bases and 4 bases, there was a span of 12 bases. This CDR3 contains 12 residues. CDR3 sequence (DNA): TGTGCCAGCCAGGGGCGGTCTTACGAGCAGTACTTC. Encoded protein: CASQGRSYEQYF.

This clonotype came up a few times. This chain connects TRBV12-3 or TRBV12-4 to TRBJ2-1; 9 bases line up with TRBD2. J was trimmed by 5 bases and V by 1 base; bases with no gene match: 9. CDR3 size: 17 residues. Here the CDR3 reads CASSLGVSGGKDNEQFF. In nucleotides, the CDR3 is TGTGCCAGCAGTTTAGGGGTCAGCGGGGGGAAAGACAATGAGCAGTTCTTC.

This clonotype showed up many times. This rearrangement joins TRBV29-1 to TRBJ2-1; tentatively, D is TRBD1 (7 bases). This CDR3 is built from 13 residues. Germline CDR1 is SQVTM and CDR2 is ANQGSEA. Trimming removed 6 bases at V and 4 bases at J, with 13 bases between. This chain's CDR3 is CSVRGVDYNEQFF. As DNA, the CDR3 is TGCAGCGTCAGGGGGGTGGATTACAATGAGCAGTTCTTC.

This clonotype showed up many times. The gene calls are TRBV9 and TRBJ1-1; perhaps TRBD1 as D (5 bases). Deletions cut 2 bases from V and 1 base from J, with 9 bases between. Germline assignment: CDR1 SGDLS and CDR2 YYNGEE. CDR3 length equals 14 residues. The CDR3 DNA sequence: TGTGCCAGCAGCGTGACGGGGCAGAACACTGAAGCTTTCTTT. It specifies CASSVTGQNTEAFF.

This clonotype was seen at least ten times. V and J are TRBV11-2 and TRBJ2-5, with no clear D. V was clipped by 7 bases and J by 4 bases, with 19 bases between them. The CDR3 totals 15 residues. Germline V lookup: CDR1 SGHAT, CDR2 FQNNGV. The CDR3 DNA follows: TGTGCCAGCACCCATAGTCGGGCTCTGGGAGAGACCCAGTACTTC. This codes for CASTHSRALGETQYF.

This clonotype was picked up many times. This chain connects TRBV2 to TRBJ2-1, with D possibly being TRBD2 (6 bases). The ends were cut back, 8 bases at V and 8 bases at J, with 13 bases in the middle. Germline CDR1 and CDR2: SNHLY and FYNNEI. CDR3 length: 12 amino acids. The CDR3 sequence is CASRDSFHEQFF. CDR3 sequence (DNA): TGTGCCAGCCGGGACTCTTTCCATGAGCAGTTCTTC.

This clonotype was counted ten times or more. The rearrangement uses TRBV5-5 and TRBJ2-5; D not certain. The V end was cut by 4 bases, the J end by 1 base, with 11 bases between. Germline CDR1 reads SGHKS; CDR2 reads YYEKEE (reference sequence). This CDR3 is 14 amino acids long. The CDR3 DNA follows: TGTGCCAGCAGCCCCCGCCAGCCCCAAGAGACCCAGTACTTC. Its protein is CASSPRQPQETQYF.

The table lists this clonotype with many counts. The rearrangement joins TRBV11-2 to TRBJ2-1, with a weak D call TRBD2 (5 bases). Germline lookup yields CDR1 SGHAT and CDR2 FQNNGV. CDR3 length equals 14 residues. The germline V and J ends were trimmed by 6 bases and 6 bases, with 15 bases remaining between them. The CDR3 coding sequence is TGTGCCAGCAGGGCCCCGGGAACCTCCAATGAGCAGTTCTTC. Protein: CASRAPGTSNEQFF.

This clonotype was seen many times. The gene calls are TRBV20-1 and TRBJ2-2; possibly TRBD1 or TRBD2 for D (6 bases each). The V and J ends lost 3 bases and 7 bases respectively, with 12 bases between them. Germline-derived CDR1 and CDR2 are DFQATT and SNEGSKA (reference sequence). There are 13 residues in the CDR3. The CDR3 DNA follows: TGCAGTGCTAGGCAGGGGAGGAACGGGGAGCTGTTTTTT. Its translation: CSARQGRNGELFF.

There are many counts of this clonotype. DNA of the CDR3: TGCAGTGCTAGGGTCGGCGAGGGGGGTAGGAGGGACAATGAGCAGTTCTTC. Its translation is CSARVGEGGRRDNEQFF. The rearrangement joins TRBV20-1 to TRBJ2-1, with D perhaps being TRBD1 or TRBD2 (6 bases each). The CDR3 is 17 residues long. Germline CDR1 is DFQATT and CDR2 is SNEGSKA (reference sequence). V was shortened by 3 bases and J by 5 bases, with 23 bases between the two germline ends.

This clonotype was counted at least ten times. The chain is built from TRBV3-1 and TRBJ2-7, with D possibly being TRBD1 (5 bases). The length of the CDR3 is 15 residues. Germline loops: CDR1 LGHDT, CDR2 YNNKEL (reference sequence). V lost 6 bases, J lost 2 bases, and 17 bases lay in between. The DNA for the CDR3 is TGTGCCAGCAGAACCGACAGTCCTGGGACCTACGAGCAGTACTTC. This codes for CASRTDSPGTYEQYF.

The sample holds many counts of this clonotype. J is TRBJ1-1 and V is TRBV5-5; D is undetermined. Germline CDR1 and CDR2: SGHKS and YYEKEE (reference sequence). This CDR3 spans 13 amino acids. The germline V and J ends were trimmed by 0 bases and 2 bases, with 5 bases remaining between them. CDR3 protein: CASSLAINTEAFF. The CDR3 region has the DNA TGTGCCAGCAGCTTGGCAATAAACACTGAAGCTTTCTTT.

This clonotype was observed many times. The chain joins TRBV20-1 to TRBJ2-7, with D maybe TRBD2 (5 bases). The germline gives CDR1 DFQATT, CDR2 SNEGSKA (reference sequence). With 5 bases removed from V and 3 bases from J, the gap between germline ends came to 11 bases. The length of the CDR3 is 12 residues. DNA for the CDR3: TGCAGTGCTTCTTTAGCGAGCTACGAGCAGTACTTC. Its translation: CSASLASYEQYF.